The clone carrying this T cell receptor (beta chain) was seen a single time. The antigen remains unidentified. Here immunoSEQ multiplex PCR was the method, and the copy in TCRdb shows in-frame clones only, minus some. The sample holds tens of thousands of clones, 70% to 80% seen once. Germline CDR1 and CDR2: SGHRS and YFSETQ. V was trimmed by 4 bases and J by 5 bases, leaving 9 bases between them. The length of the CDR3 is 12 residues. The sort gate was single viable CD3+CD4+CD8-CD45RO+ cells for memory CD4+ T cells. Serostatus was set by detecting CMV pp150, pp28, p38, p52 IgG. This entry is derived from a study of memory CD4+ T cells and cytomegalovirus serostatus. As for the study in general: Of the healthy Belgian adults, 9 or 10 were CMV seropositive and 24 seronegative. Findings of the study overall: About 40% of the roughly 160 known CMV-associated TCRbeta sequences appeared in CD4+ memory.

This receptor was taken from an adult in good health and CMV-seropositive. Input material: memory CD4+ T cells from blood. The V gene is TRBV5-1, the J gene TRBJ2-5; D remains ambiguous. The DNA for the CDR3 is TGCGCCAGCAGCACCAATGGGGAGACCCAGTACTTC. Encoded protein: CASSTNGETQYF.